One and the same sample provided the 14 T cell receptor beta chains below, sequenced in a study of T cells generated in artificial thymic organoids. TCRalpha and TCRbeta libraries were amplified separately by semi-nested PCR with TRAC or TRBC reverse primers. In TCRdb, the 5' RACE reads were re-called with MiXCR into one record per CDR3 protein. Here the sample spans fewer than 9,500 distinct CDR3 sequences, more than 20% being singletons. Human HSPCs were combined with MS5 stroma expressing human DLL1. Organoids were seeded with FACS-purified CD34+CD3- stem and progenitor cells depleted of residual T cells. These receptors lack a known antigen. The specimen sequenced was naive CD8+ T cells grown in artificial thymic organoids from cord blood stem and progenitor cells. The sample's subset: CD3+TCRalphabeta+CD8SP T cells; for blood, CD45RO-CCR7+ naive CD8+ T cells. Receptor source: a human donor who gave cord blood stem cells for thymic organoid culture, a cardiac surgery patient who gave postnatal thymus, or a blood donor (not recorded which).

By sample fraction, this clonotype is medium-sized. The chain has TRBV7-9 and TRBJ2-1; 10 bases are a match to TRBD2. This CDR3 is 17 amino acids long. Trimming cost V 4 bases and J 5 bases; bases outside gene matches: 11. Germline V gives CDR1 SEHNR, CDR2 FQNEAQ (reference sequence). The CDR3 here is CASSSHSGGRMNNEQFF. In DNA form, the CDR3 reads TGTGCCAGCAGCTCCCATAGCGGGGGGCGAATGAACAATGAGCAGTTCTTC.

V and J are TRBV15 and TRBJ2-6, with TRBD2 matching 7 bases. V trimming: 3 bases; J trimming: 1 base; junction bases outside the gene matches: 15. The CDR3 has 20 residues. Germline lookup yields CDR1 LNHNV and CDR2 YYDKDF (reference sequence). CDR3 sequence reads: CATSSVLCGGFVSGANVLTF. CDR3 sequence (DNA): TGTGCCACCAGCAGTGTCCTGTGCGGGGGTTTCGTATCTGGGGCCAACGTCCTGACTTTC.

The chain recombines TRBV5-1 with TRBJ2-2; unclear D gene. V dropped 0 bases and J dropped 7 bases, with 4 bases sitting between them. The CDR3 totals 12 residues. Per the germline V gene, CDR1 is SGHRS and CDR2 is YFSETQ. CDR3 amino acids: CASSLVVGELFF. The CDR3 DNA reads TGCGCCAGCAGCTTGGTCGTCGGGGAGCTGTTTTTT.

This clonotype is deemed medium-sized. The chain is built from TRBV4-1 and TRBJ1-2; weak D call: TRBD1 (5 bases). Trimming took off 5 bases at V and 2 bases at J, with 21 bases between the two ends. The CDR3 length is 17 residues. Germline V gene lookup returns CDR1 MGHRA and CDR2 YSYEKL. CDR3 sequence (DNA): TGCGCCAGCAGCAAACAAGGTGTAGGGAAGGGGAACTATGGCTACACCTTC. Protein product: CASSKQGVGKGNYGYTF.

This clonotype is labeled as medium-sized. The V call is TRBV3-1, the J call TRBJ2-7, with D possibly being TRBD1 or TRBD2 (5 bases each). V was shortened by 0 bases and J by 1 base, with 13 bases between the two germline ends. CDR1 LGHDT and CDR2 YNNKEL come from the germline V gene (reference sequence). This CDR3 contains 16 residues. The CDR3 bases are TGTGCCAGCAGCCAAGACCGCCCGGGACCGTCCTACGAGCAGTACTTC. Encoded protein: CASSQDRPGPSYEQYF.

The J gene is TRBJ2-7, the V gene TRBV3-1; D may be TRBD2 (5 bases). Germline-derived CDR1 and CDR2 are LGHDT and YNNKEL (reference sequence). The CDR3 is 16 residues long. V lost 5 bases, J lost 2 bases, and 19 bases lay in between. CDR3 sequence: CASSDTGNSYPYEQYF. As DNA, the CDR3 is TGTGCCAGCAGCGATACCGGGAATTCGTACCCCTACGAGCAGTACTTC.

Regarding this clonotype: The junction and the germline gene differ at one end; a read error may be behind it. Written as DNA, the CDR3 is TGTGCTAGCAGCGGCCCAGGGGGGACCCAGTACTTC. Its protein is CASSGPGGTQYF. This rearrangement joins TRBV7-7 to TRBJ2-5; 7 nucleotides align to TRBD1. Germline V gene lookup returns CDR1 SSHAT and CDR2 FNYEAQ (reference sequence). The CDR3 length is 12 residues.

The CDR3 sequence: CATSDLKVGPQHF. CDR3 in DNA: TGTGCCACCAGTGATTTGAAGGTTGGGCCCCAGCATTTT. The gene calls are TRBV24-1 and TRBJ1-5; D is unclear. The CDR3 contains 13 residues. Deletions cut 0 bases from V and 9 bases from J, with 8 bases between. Germline CDR1 and CDR2: KGHDR and SFDVKD.

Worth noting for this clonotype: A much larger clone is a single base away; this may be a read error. CDR3 coding DNA: TGCGCCAGCAGCCATAACAGCCATGGCTACACCTTC. It specifies CASSHNSHGYTF. This chain joins TRBV4-1 and TRBJ1-2; D is unresolved. Germline loops: CDR1 MGHRA, CDR2 YSYEKL. Trimming shortened V by 3 bases and J by 6 bases, and 8 bases separated the two germline ends. This CDR3 is 12 amino acids long.

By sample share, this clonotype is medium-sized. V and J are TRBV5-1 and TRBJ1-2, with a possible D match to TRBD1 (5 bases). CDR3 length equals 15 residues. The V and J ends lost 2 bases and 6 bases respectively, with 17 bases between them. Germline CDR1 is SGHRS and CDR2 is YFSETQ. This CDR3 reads CASSFGRQWNDGYTF. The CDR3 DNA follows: TGCGCCAGCAGCTTCGGGCGACAGTGGAACGATGGCTACACCTTC.

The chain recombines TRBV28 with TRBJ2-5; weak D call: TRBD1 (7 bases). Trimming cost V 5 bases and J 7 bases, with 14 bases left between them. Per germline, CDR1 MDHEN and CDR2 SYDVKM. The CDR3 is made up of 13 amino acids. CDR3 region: CASSAGGTATQYF. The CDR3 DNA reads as TGTGCCAGCAGTGCAGGGGGGACGGCGACCCAGTACTTC.

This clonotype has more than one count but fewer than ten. CDR3 residues: CASAGGPDQPQHF. CDR3 coding DNA: TGTGCCTCGGCCGGGGGACCCGATCAGCCCCAGCATTTT. The gene calls are TRBV24-1 and TRBJ1-5; tentative D call: TRBD1 (5 bases). This CDR3 spans 13 amino acids. The germline V and J ends were trimmed by 12 bases and 5 bases, with 16 bases remaining between them. Per germline, CDR1 KGHDR and CDR2 SFDVKD.

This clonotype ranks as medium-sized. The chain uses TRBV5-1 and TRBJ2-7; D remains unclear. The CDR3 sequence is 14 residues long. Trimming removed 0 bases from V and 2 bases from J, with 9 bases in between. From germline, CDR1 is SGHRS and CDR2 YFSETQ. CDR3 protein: CASSLVTTPYEQYF. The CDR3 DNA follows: TGCGCCAGCAGCTTGGTAACTACGCCCTACGAGCAGTACTTC. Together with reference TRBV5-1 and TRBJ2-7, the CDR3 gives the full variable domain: KAGVTQTPRYLIKTRGQQVTLSCSPISGHRSVSWYQQTPGQGLQFLFEYFSETQRNKGNFPGRFSGRQFSNSRSEMNVSTLELGDSALYLCASSLVTTPYEQYFGPGTRLTVT.

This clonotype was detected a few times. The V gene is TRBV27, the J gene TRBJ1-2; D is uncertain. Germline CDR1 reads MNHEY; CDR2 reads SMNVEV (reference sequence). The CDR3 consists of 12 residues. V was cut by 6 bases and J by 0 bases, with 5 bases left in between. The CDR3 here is CASRGANYGYTF. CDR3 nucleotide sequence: TGTGCCAGCAGGGGAGCTAACTATGGCTACACCTTC.